This T cell receptor beta chain was identified during a study of cytomegalovirus exposure and HLA in healthy donors. The CDR3 has 15 residues. CDR1 is KGHSH and CDR2 is LQKENI in the germline V gene. With V trimmed by 1 base and J by 8 bases, 8 bases remained unmatched. Primers included in the PCR were 60 Vbeta and 13 Jbeta primers. Using immunoSEQ multiplex PCR, the repertoire was profiled, and TCRdb retains in-frame clones only, with some absent. The sample yields about 140,000 clones, roughly 79% seen once. The clonotype comes from a man under 40 in good health and CMV-seropositive. V usage is TRBV18 and J usage is TRBJ2-1, with 7 bases matching TRBD1. Material for sequencing was PBMCs. The DNA for the CDR3 is TGTGCCAGCTCACCACGGACAGGCCCCAATTATGAGCAGTTCTTC. Protein: CASSPRTGPNYEQFF.